This is a list of T cell receptor beta chains from one sample in a study of T cells in Graves' hyperthyroidism and ophthalmopathy. Using its own MiXCR run on the multiplex PCR reads, TCRdb lists one record per CDR3 protein. Among about 180,000 distinct CDR3 sequences listed, over 15% were seen once. The specimen was blood. These receptors originate from a woman between 50 and 59 years old with Graves' hyperthyroidism. The CDR3 runs from the conserved cysteine through the conserved F or W. A D gene is named only where the DNA matches it firmly. The size entry is marked missing in some rows and otherwise reads once, few, many or a size class.

>TRBJ2-7|NA|TRBD2|TRBV28|15
TGTGCCAGCAGTTTTAGCGGGAGTACCGCCTACGAGCAGTACTTC
CASSFSGSTAYEQYF
>TRBJ2-7|NA|TRBD1|TRBV28|14
TGTGCCAGCAGAAAAACAGGGGGCGTCTACGAGCAGTACTTC
CASRKTGGVYEQYF
>TRBJ2-7|many|TRBD1|TRBV29-1|15
TGCAGCGTTGCCCCTGCAGGGGGCGGGCGGAACGAGCAGTACTTC
CSVAPAGGGRNEQYF
>TRBJ2-3|many|TRBD2|TRBV6-2/TRBV6-3|16
TGTGCCAGCACCCTCCTAGCGGGGGGAGTAACAGATACGCAGTATTTT
CASTLLAGGVTDTQYF
>TRBJ1-2|many|NA|TRBV7-2|13
TGTGCCAGCAGCTGGACACTTAACTATGGCTACACCTTC
CASSWTLNYGYTF
>TRBJ2-3|NA|NA|TRBV11-3|19
TGTGCCAGCAGCTTATCCCGACGAAGAACCGGGCCTAGCACAGATACGCAGTATTTT
CASSLSRRRTGPSTDTQYF
>TRBJ2-6|NA|TRBD1|TRBV11-1|17
TGTGCCAGCAGCTTGACAGGGGTTCTCCCTGGGGCCAACGTCCTGACTTTC
CASSLTGVLPGANVLTF
>TRBJ2-7|many|TRBD2|TRBV20-1|14
TGCAGTGCTAGTTTCAGCGGGGGTTCGTACGAGCAGTACTTC
CSASFSGGSYEQYF
>TRBJ2-2|many|NA|TRBV6-2/TRBV6-3|14
TGTGCCAGCAGTTGGATGACGAACACCGGGGAGCTGTTTTTT
CASSWMTNTGELFF
>TRBJ2-7|NA|NA|TRBV5-1|14
TGCGCCAGCAGCTTCCAGGGGTTATTGTACGAGCAGTACTTC
CASSFQGLLYEQYF
>TRBJ2-5|many|NA|TRBV5-1|15
TGCGCCAGCAGCTTGTGGGATGCCGAAGTCGAGACCCAGTACTTC
CASSLWDAEVETQYF
>TRBJ2-1|many|TRBD1|TRBV9|14
TGTGCCAGCAGCGAGACAGGGAACTACAATGAGCAGTTCTTC
CASSETGNYNEQFF
>TRBJ1-6|many|NA|TRBV27|16
TGTGCCAGCAGTTTACTTTCCAGGGCAAATAATTCACCCCTCCACTTT
CASSLLSRANNSPLHF
>TRBJ1-2|many|NA|TRBV6-1|14
TGTGCCAGCAGTCCCACAGGGAATCCGCCCGGCTACACCTTC
CASSPTGNPPGYTF
>TRBJ2-3|NA|TRBD2|TRBV15|16
TGTGCCACCAGCAGAGCAGGGCGGGGGGGCTCAGATACGCAGTATTTT
CATSRAGRGGSDTQYF
>TRBJ1-1|many|NA|TRBV5-6|16
TGTGCCAGCAGCTTGGGTTGGGGCGATGCGAACACTGAAGCTTTCTTT
CASSLGWGDANTEAFF
>TRBJ1-5|many|NA|TRBV19|15
TGTGCCACTTCCCAGGCGAAGGGTTGGGATCAGCCCCAGCATTTT
CATSQAKGWDQPQHF
>TRBJ1-1|many|NA|TRBV6-5|15
TGTGCCAGCAGTTACGGGGGAGGTCTGAACACTGAAGCTTTCTTT
CASSYGGGLNTEAFF
>TRBJ2-7|many|TRBD1|TRBV27|15
TGTGCCAGCAGTTACACAGGGGCGCTATCCTACGAGCAGTACTTC
CASSYTGALSYEQYF
>TRBJ1-5|many|NA|TRBV6-2/TRBV6-3|16
TGTGCCAGCAGTTACTCTCCCCGGGGGGGGTATCAGCCCCAGCATTTT
CASSYSPRGGYQPQHF
>TRBJ1-4|many|TRBD1|TRBV7-3|16
TGTGCCAGCAGCTTCTCGGACAGGGACTACAATGAAAAACTGTTTTTT
CASSFSDRDYNEKLFF
>TRBJ2-7|many|TRBD2|TRBV15|15
TGTGCCACCAGCAGCTATCGGGACTATGAAGACGAGCAGTACTTC
CATSSYRDYEDEQYF
>TRBJ1-2|many|NA|TRBV3-1|17
TGTGCCAGCAGCCAAGATTCGGTGACAGGCGCCTACTATGGCTACACCTTC
CASSQDSVTGAYYGYTF
>TRBJ1-1|NA|NA|TRBV6-5|17
TGTGCCAGCAGTTACACCAGTGTCATGAGCATGAACACTGAAGCTTTCTTT
CASSYTSVMSMNTEAFF
>TRBJ1-5|many|NA|TRBV20-1|14
TGCAGTGCTAGGGGGACACCAACCGATCAGCCCCAGCATTTT
CSARGTPTDQPQHF
>TRBJ1-1|many|NA|TRBV7-9|14
TGTGCCAGCAGCTTAGCCAGGCTAAGGACTGAAGCTTTCTTT
CASSLARLRTEAFF
>TRBJ2-7|NA|NA|TRBV20-1|12
TGCAGTTCTCCAGGGGGAGGCTACGAGCAGTACTTC
CSSPGGGYEQYF
>TRBJ1-4|NA|NA|TRBV25-1|14
TGTGCCAGCAGTGTGCAGGCCAAGGGGGAAAAACTGTTTTTT
CASSVQAKGEKLFF
>TRBJ2-3|many|TRBD1|TRBV7-9|15
TGTGCCAGCAGCGGACAGGGGCCACTCACAGATACGCAGTATTTT
CASSGQGPLTDTQYF
>TRBJ1-1|many|NA|TRBV15|14
TGTGCCACCAGTCCGGGACCGATGAACACTGAAGCTTTCTTT
CATSPGPMNTEAFF
>TRBJ1-2|NA|NA|TRBV18|14
TGTGCCAGCTCACCACAGTCAGACGTCGAGGGCTACACCTTC
CASSPQSDVEGYTF
>TRBJ1-2|NA|TRBD1|TRBV7-9|17
TGTGCCAGCAGCGACTCTTTCCGGGACAGGGGCTCCTATGGCTACACCTTC
CASSDSFRDRGSYGYTF
>TRBJ2-3|many|NA|TRBV7-9|19
TGTGCCAGCAGCTTAGTGGGGGGTCGACAGGGTCAGGTCACAGATACGCAGTATTTT
CASSLVGGRQGQVTDTQYF
>TRBJ1-5|many|NA|TRBV2|14
TGTGCCAGCAGTGAAGATCGGGGGAATCAGCCCCAGCATTTT
CASSEDRGNQPQHF
>TRBJ1-4|many|NA|TRBV20-1|12
TGCAGTTATTTAGGAACTAATGAAAAACTGTTTTTT
CSYLGTNEKLFF
>TRBJ1-6|many|NA|TRBV5-5|13
TGTGCCAGCAGCTTGGATCCCAATTCACCCCTCCACTTT
CASSLDPNSPLHF
>TRBJ2-3|once|TRBD2|TRBV20-1|14
TGCAGTGCAAAACTAGCGGGGGGCACAGATACGCAGTATTTT
CSAKLAGGTDTQYF
>TRBJ2-1|many|NA|TRBV18|13
TGTGCCAGCTCACCGTTCGGTGGGAGTGAGCAGTTCTTC
CASSPFGGSEQFF
>TRBJ1-3|many|NA|TRBV28|17
TGTGCCAGCAGTTTGACTTTAGGGCACTCCTCTGGAAACACCATATATTTT
CASSLTLGHSSGNTIYF
>TRBJ1-6|many|NA|TRBV13|12
TGTGCCAGCAGCCCCCCGTTAGGGCCCCTCCACTTT
CASSPPLGPLHF
>TRBJ1-5|NA|NA|TRBV12-3/TRBV12-4|15
TGTGCCAGCAGTCCCTCTCCAGGGGGCAATCAGCCCCAGCATTTT
CASSPSPGGNQPQHF
>TRBJ2-7|few|NA|TRBV5-1|13
TGCGCCAGCAGCTTGGGTGGCGTTAACGAGCAGTACTTC
CASSLGGVNEQYF
>TRBJ1-4|many|NA|TRBV6-1|14
TGTGCCAGCAGTCCATATGGGGGGGATGAAAAACTGTTTTTT
CASSPYGGDEKLFF
>TRBJ2-3|many|NA|TRBV5-1|15
TGCGCCAGCAGCTTGGGGGACATAAGCACAGATACGCAGTATTTT
CASSLGDISTDTQYF